The sequence of this TCR beta chain was determined in a study of long-term antiretroviral therapy in people with HIV. Overall study context: First collections came about a decade before the 2015 immediate-ART recommendation. Study observations and caveats: The study found narrower CDR3 length ranges in HIV repertoires than in controls.

Germline trimming cut 4 bases from V and 6 bases from J; bases unmatched to any gene: 13. This CDR3 contains 16 residues. Germline CDR1 reads SGHKS; CDR2 reads YYEKEE (reference sequence). The libraries were made with immunoSEQ v3.0 at survey level. Produced via immunoSEQ multiplex PCR; TCRdb's table is partial and in-frame only. The data hold 14,000 or so clones, with roughly 77% observed a single time. A word on this clone: What it recognizes is unknown.

Sequenced material: unsorted PBMCs, taken 3.1 years after starting antiretroviral therapy. The chain joins TRBV5-5 to TRBJ1-5; 7 nucleotides match TRBD1. This TCR came from a middle-aged man with HIV. The CDR3, as DNA: TGTGCCAGCAGCCTATATCCTGACAGGGAAATTCAGCCCCAGCATTTT. Amino acid sequence: CASSLYPDREIQPQHF.